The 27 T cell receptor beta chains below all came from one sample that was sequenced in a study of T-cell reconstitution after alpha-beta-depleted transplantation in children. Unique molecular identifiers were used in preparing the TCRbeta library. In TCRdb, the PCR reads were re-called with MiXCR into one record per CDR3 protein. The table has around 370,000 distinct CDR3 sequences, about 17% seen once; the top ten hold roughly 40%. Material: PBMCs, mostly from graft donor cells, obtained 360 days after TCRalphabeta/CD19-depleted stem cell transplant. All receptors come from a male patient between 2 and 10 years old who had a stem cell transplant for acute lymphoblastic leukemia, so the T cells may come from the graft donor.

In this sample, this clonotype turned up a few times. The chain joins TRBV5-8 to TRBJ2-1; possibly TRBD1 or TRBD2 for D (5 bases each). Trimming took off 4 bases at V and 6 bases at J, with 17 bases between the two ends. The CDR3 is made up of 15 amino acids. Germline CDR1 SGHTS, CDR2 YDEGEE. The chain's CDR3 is CASSIFRDPPNEQFF. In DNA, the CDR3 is TGTGCCAGCAGCATTTTCCGGGACCCTCCCAATGAGCAGTTCTTC.

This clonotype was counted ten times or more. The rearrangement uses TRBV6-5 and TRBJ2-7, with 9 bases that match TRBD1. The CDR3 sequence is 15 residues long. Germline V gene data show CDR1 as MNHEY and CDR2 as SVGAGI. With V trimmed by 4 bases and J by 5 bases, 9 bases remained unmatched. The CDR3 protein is CASSSRDRARDEQYF. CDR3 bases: TGTGCCAGCAGTTCCCGGGACAGGGCTAGGGACGAGCAGTACTTC.

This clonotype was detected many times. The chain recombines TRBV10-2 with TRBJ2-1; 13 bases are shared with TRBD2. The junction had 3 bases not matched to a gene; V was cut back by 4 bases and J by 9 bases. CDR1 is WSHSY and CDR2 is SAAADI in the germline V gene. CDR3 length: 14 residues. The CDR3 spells CASSGTSGSGEQFF. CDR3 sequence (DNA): TGCGCCAGCAGTGGGACTAGCGGGAGTGGTGAGCAGTTCTTC.

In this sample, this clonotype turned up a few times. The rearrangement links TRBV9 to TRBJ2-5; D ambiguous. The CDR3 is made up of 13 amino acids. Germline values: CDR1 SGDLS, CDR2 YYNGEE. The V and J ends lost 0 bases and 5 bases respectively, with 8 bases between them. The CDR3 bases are TGTGCCAGCAGCGTAGGCCCCGTGGAGACCCAGTACTTC. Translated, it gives CASSVGPVETQYF.

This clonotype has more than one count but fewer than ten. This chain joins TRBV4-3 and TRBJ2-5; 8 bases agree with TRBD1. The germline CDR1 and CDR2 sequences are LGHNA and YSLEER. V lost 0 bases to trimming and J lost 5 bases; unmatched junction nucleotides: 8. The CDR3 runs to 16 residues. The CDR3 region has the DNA TGCGCCAGCAGCCAAGATGGGGTTCAGGGGGCGGAGACCCAGTACTTC. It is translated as CASSQDGVQGAETQYF.

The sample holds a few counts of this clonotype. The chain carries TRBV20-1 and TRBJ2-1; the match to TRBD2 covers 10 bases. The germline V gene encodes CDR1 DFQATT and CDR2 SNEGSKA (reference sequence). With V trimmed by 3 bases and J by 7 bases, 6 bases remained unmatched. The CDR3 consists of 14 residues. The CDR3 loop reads CSASLSGRANEQFF. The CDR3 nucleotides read TGCAGTGCTAGCTTAAGCGGGAGGGCAAATGAGCAGTTCTTC.

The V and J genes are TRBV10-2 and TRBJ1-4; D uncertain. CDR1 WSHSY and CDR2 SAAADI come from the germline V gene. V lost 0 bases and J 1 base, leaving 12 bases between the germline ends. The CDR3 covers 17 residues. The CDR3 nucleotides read TGCGCCAGCAGTGAGTCTTTGAGGGTACGAACTAATGAAAAACTGTTTTTT. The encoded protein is CASSESLRVRTNEKLFF.

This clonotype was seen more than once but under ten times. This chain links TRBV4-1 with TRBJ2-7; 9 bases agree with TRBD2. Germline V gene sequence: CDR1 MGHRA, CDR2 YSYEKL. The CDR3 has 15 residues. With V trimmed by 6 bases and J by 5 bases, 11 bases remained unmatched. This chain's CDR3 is CASSLSAGGPNEQYF. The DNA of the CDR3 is TGCGCCAGCAGTCTTAGCGCGGGAGGGCCTAACGAGCAGTACTTC.

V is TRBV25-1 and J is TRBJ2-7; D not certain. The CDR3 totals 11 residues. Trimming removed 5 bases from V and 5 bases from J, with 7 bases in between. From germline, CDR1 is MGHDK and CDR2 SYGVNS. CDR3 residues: CASSTVHEQYF. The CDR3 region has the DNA TGTGCCAGCAGTACCGTCCACGAGCAGTACTTC.

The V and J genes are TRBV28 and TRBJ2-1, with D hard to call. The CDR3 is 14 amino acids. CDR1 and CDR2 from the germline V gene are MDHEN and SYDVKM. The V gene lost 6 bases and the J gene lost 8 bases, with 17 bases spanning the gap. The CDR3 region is CASSLPVGPHEQFF. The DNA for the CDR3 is TGTGCCAGCAGCCTCCCGGTCGGTCCCCATGAGCAGTTCTTC.

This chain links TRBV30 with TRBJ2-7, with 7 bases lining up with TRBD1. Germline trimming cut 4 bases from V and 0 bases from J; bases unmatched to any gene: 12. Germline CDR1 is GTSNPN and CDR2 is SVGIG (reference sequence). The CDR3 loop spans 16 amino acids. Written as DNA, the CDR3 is TGTGCCTGGAACAGTGGGAAGACAGGGATCTCCTACGAGCAGTACTTC. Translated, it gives CAWNSGKTGISYEQYF.

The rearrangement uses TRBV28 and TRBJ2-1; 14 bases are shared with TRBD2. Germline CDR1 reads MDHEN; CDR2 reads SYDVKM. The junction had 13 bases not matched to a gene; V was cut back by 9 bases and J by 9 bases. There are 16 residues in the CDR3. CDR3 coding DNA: TGTGCCAGTCATCGTGGAGGGACTAGCGGGAGTGGTGAGCAGTTCTTC. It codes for CASHRGGTSGSGEQFF.

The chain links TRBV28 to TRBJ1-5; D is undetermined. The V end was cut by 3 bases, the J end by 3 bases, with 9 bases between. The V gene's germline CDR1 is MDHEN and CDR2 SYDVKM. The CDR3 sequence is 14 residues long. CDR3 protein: CASSFLKNNQPQHF. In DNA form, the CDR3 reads TGTGCCAGCAGTTTTCTTAAGAACAATCAGCCCCAGCATTTT.

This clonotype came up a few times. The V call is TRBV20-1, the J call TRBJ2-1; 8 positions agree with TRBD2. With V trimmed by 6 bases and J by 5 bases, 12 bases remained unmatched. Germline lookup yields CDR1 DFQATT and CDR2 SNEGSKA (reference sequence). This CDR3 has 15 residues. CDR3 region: CSAATGREADNEQFF. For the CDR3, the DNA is TGCAGTGCGGCTACGGGGCGGGAGGCCGACAATGAGCAGTTCTTC.

The CDR3 region has the DNA TGCAGTGCTAGAAGCCTAGCGGGAGTCCCTAACAATGAGCAGTTCTTC. Its protein product is CSARSLAGVPNNEQFF. The chain employs TRBV20-1 and TRBJ2-1; TRBD2 agrees at 10 bases. The J segment lost 5 bases and the V segment lost 2 bases, leaving 9 bases of the junction unmatched. The CDR3 is 16 residues long. Germline V gene data show CDR1 as DFQATT and CDR2 as SNEGSKA (reference sequence).

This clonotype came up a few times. In DNA, the CDR3 is TGCGCCAGCAGCCAAGATGGAGGACACTTTAGGGAGACCCAGTACTTC. Protein sequence: CASSQDGGHFRETQYF. V usage is TRBV4-3 and J usage is TRBJ2-5, with D possibly being TRBD1 or TRBD2 (5 bases each). Looked up from germline, CDR1 is LGHNA and CDR2 is YSLEER. CDR3 length: 16 amino acids. Trimming removed 0 bases at V and 5 bases at J, with 16 bases between.

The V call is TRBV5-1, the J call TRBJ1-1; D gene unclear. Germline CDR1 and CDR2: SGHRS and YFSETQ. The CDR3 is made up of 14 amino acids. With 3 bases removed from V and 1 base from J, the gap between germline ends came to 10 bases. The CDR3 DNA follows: TGCGCCAGCAGCTCAATCGTTCCGAACACTGAAGCTTTCTTT. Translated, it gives CASSSIVPNTEAFF.

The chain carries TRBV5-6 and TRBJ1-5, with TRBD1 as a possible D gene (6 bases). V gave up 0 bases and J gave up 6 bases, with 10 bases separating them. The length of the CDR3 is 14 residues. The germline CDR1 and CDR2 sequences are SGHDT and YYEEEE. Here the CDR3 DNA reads TGTGCCAGCAGCTTGGGGGGGCGAGGTCAGCCCCAGCATTTT. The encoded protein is CASSLGGRGQPQHF.

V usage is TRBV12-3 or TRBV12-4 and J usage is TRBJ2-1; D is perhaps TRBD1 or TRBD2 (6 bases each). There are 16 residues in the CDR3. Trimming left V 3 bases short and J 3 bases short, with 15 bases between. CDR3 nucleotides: TGTGCCAGCAGTTTTGTGGGAGAGGGGGGCTACAATGAGCAGTTCTTC. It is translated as CASSFVGEGGYNEQFF.

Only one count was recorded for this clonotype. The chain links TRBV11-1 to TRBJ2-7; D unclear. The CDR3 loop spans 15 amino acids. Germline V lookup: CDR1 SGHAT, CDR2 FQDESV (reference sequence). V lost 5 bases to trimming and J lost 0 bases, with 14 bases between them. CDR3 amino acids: CASSQSRPSSYEQYF. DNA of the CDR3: TGTGCCAGCAGCCAATCTAGGCCCTCCTCCTACGAGCAGTACTTC.

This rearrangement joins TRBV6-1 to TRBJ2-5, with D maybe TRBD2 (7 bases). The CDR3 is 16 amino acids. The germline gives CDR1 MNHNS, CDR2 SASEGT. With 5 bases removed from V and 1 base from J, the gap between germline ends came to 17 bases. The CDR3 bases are TGTGCCAGCAGTCGCCCGGGGAGGGGGGGCCAAGAGACCCAGTACTTC. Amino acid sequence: CASSRPGRGGQETQYF.

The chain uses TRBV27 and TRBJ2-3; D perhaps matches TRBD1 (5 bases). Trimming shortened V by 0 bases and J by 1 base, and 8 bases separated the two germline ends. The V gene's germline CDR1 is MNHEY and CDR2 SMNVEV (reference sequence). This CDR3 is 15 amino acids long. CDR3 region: CASSLSPQGTDTQYF. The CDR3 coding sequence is TGTGCCAGCAGTTTATCCCCACAGGGCACAGATACGCAGTATTTT.

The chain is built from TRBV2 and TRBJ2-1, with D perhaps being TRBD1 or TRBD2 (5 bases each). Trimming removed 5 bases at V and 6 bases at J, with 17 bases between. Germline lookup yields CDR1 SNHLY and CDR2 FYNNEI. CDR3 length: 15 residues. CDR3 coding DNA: TGTGCCAGCAGTATGACCGGGACGGATCCCAATGAGCAGTTCTTC. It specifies CASSMTGTDPNEQFF.

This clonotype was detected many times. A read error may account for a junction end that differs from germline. For the CDR3, the DNA is TGTGCCAGCAGCTCCTTCAATGAGCAGTTCTTC. Translation: CASSSFNEQFF. The V gene is TRBV6-2 or TRBV6-3, the J gene TRBJ2-1; D not certain. Per germline, CDR1 MNHEY and CDR2 SVGEGT. This CDR3 has 11 residues.

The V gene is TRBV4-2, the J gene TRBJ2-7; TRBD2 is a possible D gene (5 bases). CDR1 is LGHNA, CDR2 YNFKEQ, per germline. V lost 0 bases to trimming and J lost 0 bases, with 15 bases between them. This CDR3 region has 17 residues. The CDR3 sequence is CASSQDGQRLSSYEQYF. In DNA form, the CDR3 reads TGTGCCAGCAGCCAAGACGGGCAGCGGCTTAGCTCCTACGAGCAGTACTTC.

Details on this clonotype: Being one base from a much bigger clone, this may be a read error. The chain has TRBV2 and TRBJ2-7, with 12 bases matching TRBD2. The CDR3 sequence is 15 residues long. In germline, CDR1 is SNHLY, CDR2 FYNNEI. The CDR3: CSSRAALAGGKEQYF. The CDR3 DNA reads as TGTTCCAGCAGAGCTGCCCTAGCGGGAGGGAAAGAGCAGTACTTC.

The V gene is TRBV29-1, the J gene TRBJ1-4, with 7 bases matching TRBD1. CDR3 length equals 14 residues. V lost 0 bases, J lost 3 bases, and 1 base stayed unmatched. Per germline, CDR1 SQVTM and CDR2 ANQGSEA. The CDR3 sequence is CSVEDTGANEKLFF. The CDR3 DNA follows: TGCAGCGTTGAAGACACAGGGGCTAATGAAAAACTGTTTTTT. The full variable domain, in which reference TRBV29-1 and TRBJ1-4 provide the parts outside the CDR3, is SAVISQKPSRDICQRGTSLTIQCQVDSQVTMMFWYRQQPGQSLTLIATANQGSEATYESGFVIDKFPISRPNLTFSTLTVSNMSPEDSSIYLCSVEDTGANEKLFFGSGTQLSVL.